The 5 T cell receptor beta chains listed next were all sequenced from one sample in a study of cytomegalovirus exposure and HLA in healthy donors. PCR was performed using 60 Vbeta and 13 Jbeta primers. TCRdb keeps only in-frame clones here, not all; method: immunoSEQ multiplex PCR. The table has around 150,000 clones, around four fifths seen once. Material for sequencing was PBMCs. These receptors were obtained from a male donor in good health and CMV-seronegative.

Here the CDR3 reads CASSARAAKNIQYF. The CDR3, as DNA: TGTGCCAGCAGTGCCAGGGCAGCCAAAAACATTCAGTACTTC. The chain is built from TRBV2 and TRBJ2-4; a possible D gene is TRBD1 (5 bases). Per germline, CDR1 SNHLY and CDR2 FYNNEI. Trimming took 4 bases from V and 0 from J, leaving 7 bases between them. The CDR3 has 14 residues.

The V and J genes are TRBV15 and TRBJ2-3; the match to TRBD2 covers 8 bases. The CDR3 sequence is 15 residues long. J gave up 1 base and V 1 base, and 1 base lay outside the gene matches. Per germline, CDR1 LNHNV and CDR2 YYDKDF (reference sequence). Written as DNA, the CDR3 is TGTGCCACCAGCAGAGTGCGGGGGGGCACAGATACGCAGTATTTT. As protein: CATSRVRGGTDTQYF.

CDR3 amino acids: CASREGAGGTEAFF. DNA for the CDR3: TGTGCCAGCAGAGAAGGGGCAGGGGGCACTGAAGCTTTCTTT. The genes are TRBV28 and TRBJ1-1, with 7 nucleotides matching TRBD1. With V trimmed by 6 bases and J by 4 bases, 8 bases remained unmatched. This CDR3 comprises 14 residues. The germline gives CDR1 MDHEN, CDR2 SYDVKM.

The rearrangement joins TRBV10-3 to TRBJ2-3, with 8 bases matching TRBD2. Per germline, CDR1 ENHRY and CDR2 SYGVKD. The CDR3 extends over 15 amino acids. Trimming cost V 0 bases and J 6 bases; bases outside gene matches: 5. CDR3 DNA: TGTGCCATCAGTGAGTCAAGCGGGAGTGAGGATACGCAGTATTTT. Translation: CAISESSGSEDTQYF.

The chain links TRBV28 to TRBJ1-1; the match to TRBD1 covers 9 bases. V shed 6 bases and J 3 bases; nucleotides not matched to a gene: 8. Germline loops: CDR1 MDHEN, CDR2 SYDVKM. The CDR3 has 15 residues. CDR3 in amino acids: CASSVQGAGDTEAFF. The CDR3 DNA reads as TGTGCCAGCAGCGTACAGGGGGCGGGGGACACTGAAGCTTTCTTT.